This note documents a single TCR beta chain sequence. The junction differs from germline at one of its ends, possibly a read error. Clones were sequenced by immunoSEQ multiplex PCR, and TCRdb holds only the in-frame ones, with some missing. The sample contains fewer than 700,000 clones, approximately 88% of which appear only once. This sample stems from a study of shared T cell receptors in the human thymus. Separately, the same data were catalogued under a study of human thymus T cells. According to that study: Related studies noted strongly shared thymic repertoires across unrelated people.

Sequences were obtained from thymocytes. The clonotype originates from a boy in the first two years of life with a congenital heart defect.

In DNA, the CDR3 is TGTGCCAGCGCACCCCGGGGGGGCTCCCCGATTCCCCCCCTTTTC. The encoded protein is CASAPRGGSPIPPLF. The V gene is TRBV6-5, the J gene TRBJ2-7, with 8 nucleotides matching TRBD2. This CDR3 has 15 residues. CDR1 MNHEY and CDR2 SVGAGI come from the germline V gene.